The 27 T cell receptor beta chains below come from one sample, sequenced in a study of control samples from healthy donors and cancer patients. TCRdb's copy holds only in-frame clones and misses some; the assay was immunoSEQ multiplex PCR. This table holds approximately 210,000 clones, approximately 90% found once. Sequencing was performed on blood. Every receptor here comes from a man under 40 in good health.

The chain joins TRBV5-8 to TRBJ2-7; D not resolved. With 4 bases removed from V and 4 bases from J, the gap between germline ends came to 6 bases. This CDR3 has 11 amino acids. Germline V gene sequence: CDR1 SGHTS, CDR2 YDEGEE. As DNA, the CDR3 is TGTGCCAGCAGCCGTGTTTACGAGCAGTACTTC. This encodes CASSRVYEQYF.

The chain is built from TRBV5-5 and TRBJ2-7, with D perhaps given as TRBD1 or TRBD2 (5 bases each). Germline-derived CDR1 and CDR2 are SGHKS and YYEKEE (reference sequence). CDR3 length: 13 amino acids. V lost 4 bases and J 7 bases, leaving 15 bases between the germline ends. CDR3 nucleotides: TGTGCCAGCAGCCACTCCCCAGAGGGGGAGCAGTACTTC. As protein: CASSHSPEGEQYF.

This clone occurred a few times. Other nucleotide sequences from this sample produce the same CDR3. The chain recombines TRBV7-9 with TRBJ2-7, with D unclear. With 3 bases removed from V and 0 bases from J, the gap between germline ends came to 0 bases. This CDR3 has 11 residues. Germline V lookup: CDR1 SEHNR, CDR2 FQNEAQ (reference sequence). CDR3 in amino acids: CASSFSYEQYF. DNA of the CDR3: TGTGCCAGCAGCTTCTCCTACGAGCAGTACTTC.

In DNA form, the CDR3 reads TGTGCCAGCAGTGAAAGGAGGGTGTGGGACACTGAAGCTTTCTTT. This sequence encodes CASSERRVWDTEAFF. The chain links TRBV6-1 to TRBJ1-1, with D uncertain. This CDR3 is built from 15 residues. Trimming stripped 2 bases from V and 3 bases from J, with 13 bases between. Germline CDR1 MNHNS, CDR2 SASEGT.

V and J are TRBV29-1 and TRBJ1-1; no clear D. V was trimmed by 4 bases and J by 4 bases, leaving 13 bases between them. The germline CDR1 and CDR2 sequences are SQVTM and ANQGSEA. CDR3 length equals 13 residues. The CDR3 DNA reads as TGCAGCGTTGGATTCCAAACCGGCACTGAAGCTTTCTTT. It translates to CSVGFQTGTEAFF. Full variable domain (rest looked up from reference TRBV29-1 and TRBJ1-1): SAVISQKPSRDICQRGTSLTIQCQVDSQVTMMFWYRQQPGQSLTLIATANQGSEATYESGFVIDKFPISRPNLTFSTLTVSNMSPEDSSIYLCSVGFQTGTEAFFGQGTRLTVV.

The V call is TRBV12-3 or TRBV12-4, the J call TRBJ1-1, with unresolved D. The CDR3 has 13 amino acids. With 4 bases removed from V and 1 base from J, the gap between germline ends came to 7 bases. The CDR3 loop is CASSSRTNTEAFF. The CDR3 bases are TGTGCCAGCAGTTCCCGGACGAACACTGAAGCTTTCTTT.

This clone came up a few times. The chain uses TRBV5-1 and TRBJ2-5; TRBD2 matches 9 bases. Germline CDR1 is SGHRS and CDR2 is YFSETQ. The V segment lost 7 bases and the J segment 3 bases; nucleotides outside the gene matches: 10. This CDR3 comprises 15 residues. CDR3 bases: TGCGCCAGCTCAGGCTGGGCTAGCGGGGAAGAGACCCAGTACTTC. It is translated as CASSGWASGEETQYF.

The rearrangement joins TRBV5-1 to TRBJ1-1; 9 nucleotides match TRBD1. The germline gives CDR1 SGHRS, CDR2 YFSETQ. With V trimmed by 4 bases and J by 6 bases, 4 bases remained unmatched. CDR3 length equals 13 residues. The CDR3 region is CASSRTGESEAFF. The DNA of the CDR3 is TGCGCCAGCAGCCGGACAGGGGAGTCTGAAGCTTTCTTT.

This chain connects TRBV21-1 to TRBJ2-1; TRBD2, as called in the table, went unchecked against the DNA. TRBV21-1 is flagged as a pseudogene. The CDR3 consists of 17 residues. The CDR3 DNA follows: TGTGCCAGCAGCAAGGCCGAGGTAGCGGGGGGGCCCAATGAGCAGTTCTTC. It specifies CASSKAEVAGGPNEQFF.

The chain couples TRBV4-1 to TRBJ2-2; no clear D gene. This CDR3 has 16 residues. V was clipped by 0 bases and J by 0 bases, with 8 bases between them. Germline assignment: CDR1 MGHRA and CDR2 YSYEKL. CDR3 nucleotides: TGCGCCAGCAGCCAAGAAGGGCAGACGAACACCGGGGAGCTGTTTTTT. This translates into CASSQEGQTNTGELFF.

The V gene is TRBV19, the J gene TRBJ1-6, with 8 bases fitting TRBD1. This CDR3 is 14 amino acids long. V was pared by 7 bases and J by 9 bases, with 8 bases of the junction left unmatched. Germline values: CDR1 LNHDA, CDR2 SQIVND (reference sequence). The CDR3 DNA sequence: TGTGCCAGTAAAGGACAGGGCGGGGGTTCACCCCTCCACTTT. Protein sequence: CASKGQGGGSPLHF.

V usage is TRBV4-1 and J usage is TRBJ2-3, with TRBD2 as a possible D gene (5 bases). The CDR3 covers 15 residues. The V end lost 2 bases, the J end lost 3 bases, and 12 bases lay between the germline ends. CDR1 is MGHRA and CDR2 is YSYEKL in the germline V gene. The DNA of the CDR3 is TGCGCCAGCAGCCAACATACCAGCGGAACAGATACGCAGTATTTT. It yields the protein CASSQHTSGTDTQYF.

The CDR3 DNA is TGTGCCAGCAGTTACTCGGGGGCACTAGGAAACACCATATATTTT. Its protein is CASSYSGALGNTIYF. The chain carries TRBV6-5 and TRBJ1-3; D possibly corresponds to TRBD1 (6 bases). Between the trimmed V and J ends, which lost 0 bases and 4 bases, there was a span of 10 bases. Germline-derived CDR1 and CDR2 are MNHEY and SVGAGI. This CDR3 contains 15 residues.

The genes are TRBV6-6 and TRBJ2-6; D possibly corresponds to TRBD1 (5 bases). The CDR3 sequence is 17 residues long. The germline V and J ends were trimmed by 5 bases and 0 bases, with 14 bases remaining between them. CDR1 MNHNY and CDR2 SVGAGI come from the germline V gene (reference sequence). CDR3 in DNA: TGTGCCAGCAGTCCAGGGTCCCCCCTCTCTGGGGCCAACGTCCTGACTTTC. Its translation is CASSPGSPLSGANVLTF.

The gene calls are TRBV5-4 and TRBJ1-1, with D unresolved. V dropped 4 bases and J dropped 2 bases, with 18 bases sitting between them. CDR3 length equals 16 residues. Germline V gene lookup returns CDR1 SGHNT and CDR2 YYREEE (reference sequence). CDR3 amino acids: CASSREPGRYNTEAFF. The CDR3 DNA sequence: TGTGCCAGCAGCCGTGAACCAGGACGGTATAACACTGAAGCTTTCTTT.

The chain uses TRBV27 and TRBJ2-5, with TRBD2 identical over 8 bases. The CDR3 has 12 residues. Germline loops: CDR1 MNHEY, CDR2 SMNVEV (reference sequence). The V gene end was trimmed by 7 bases and the J gene end by 5 bases; junction bases not matched to a gene: 3. The CDR3 loop reads CASNRGGETQYF. In DNA form, the CDR3 reads TGTGCCAGCAACCGGGGGGGGGAGACCCAGTACTTC.

The J gene is TRBJ1-1, the V gene TRBV25-1; D might be TRBD1 (5 bases). V gave up 6 bases and J gave up 0 bases, with 17 bases separating them. Germline-derived CDR1 and CDR2 are MGHDK and SYGVNS. The CDR3 covers 16 residues. Written as DNA, the CDR3 is TGTGCCAGCAGCGACAATCGGGGCAGCTTGAACACTGAAGCTTTCTTT. Amino acid sequence: CASSDNRGSLNTEAFF. Using reference TRBV25-1 and TRBJ1-1 for the parts outside the CDR3, the full variable domain is EADIYQTPRYLVIGTGKKITLECSQTMGHDKMYWYQQDPGMELHLIHYSYGVNSTEKGDLSSESTVSRIRTEHFPLTLESARPSHTSQYLCASSDNRGSLNTEAFFGQGTRLTVV.

This clone was seen a few times. This rearrangement joins TRBV2 to TRBJ2-5, with 9 nucleotides matching TRBD2. CDR1 is SNHLY, CDR2 FYNNEI, per germline. The V gene end was trimmed by 7 bases and the J gene end by 1 base; junction bases not matched to a gene: 4. The CDR3 loop spans 14 amino acids. In DNA form, the CDR3 reads TGTGCCAGCAAATTAGCGGGGGCCCAAGAGACCCAGTACTTC. Protein product: CASKLAGAQETQYF.

V and J are TRBV4-1 and TRBJ2-7; 9 positions match TRBD2. Trimming at V came to 1 base and at J to 3 bases, leaving 7 bases not matched to a gene. The CDR3 is made up of 16 amino acids. Germline CDR1 MGHRA, CDR2 YSYEKL. The CDR3 spells CASSQVLLAGFYEQYF. In DNA form, the CDR3 reads TGCGCCAGCAGCCAAGTTCTACTAGCGGGCTTCTACGAGCAGTACTTC.

The genes are TRBV19 and TRBJ1-1; 10 bases match TRBD1. Trimming at V came to 1 base and at J to 0 bases, leaving 8 bases not matched to a gene. The CDR3 contains 18 residues. From germline, CDR1 is LNHDA and CDR2 SQIVND (reference sequence). CDR3 loop: CASSIAGTGARMNTEAFF. Written as DNA, the CDR3 is TGTGCCAGTAGTATAGCCGGGACAGGGGCCCGCATGAACACTGAAGCTTTCTTT.

V usage is TRBV6-5 and J usage is TRBJ2-3; D uncertain. Germline lookup yields CDR1 MNHEY and CDR2 SVGAGI. The V end was cut by 6 bases, the J end by 7 bases, with 20 bases between. CDR3 length equals 15 residues. CDR3 DNA sequence: TGTGCCAGCAGACCCCGAGAACACTGGACGAATACGCAGTATTTT. This gives the protein CASRPREHWTNTQYF.

This sequence joins TRBV2 and TRBJ2-2; no clear D gene. The CDR3 covers 15 residues. Germline CDR1 reads SNHLY; CDR2 reads FYNNEI. Trimming removed 3 bases at V and 6 bases at J, with 14 bases between. As DNA, the CDR3 is TGTGCCAGCAGTGAGGAAAGGAAGGGATCCGGGGAGCTGTTTTTT. This gives the protein CASSEERKGSGELFF.

The V gene is TRBV5-1, the J gene TRBJ1-6, with unresolved D. This CDR3 is 20 amino acids long. Deletions cut 0 bases from V and 0 bases from J, with 19 bases between. Germline V lookup: CDR1 SGHRS, CDR2 YFSETQ. The CDR3 DNA reads as TGCGCCAGCAGCTTGGGGGCTGTCCCCTCTTTTAGCTCCTATAATTCACCCCTCCACTTT. Residues: CASSLGAVPSFSSYNSPLHF. The full variable domain, with the rest looked up from reference TRBV5-1 and TRBJ1-6, is KAGVTQTPRYLIKTRGQQVTLSCSPISGHRSVSWYQQTPGQGLQFLFEYFSETQRNKGNFPGRFSGRQFSNSRSEMNVSTLELGDSALYLCASSLGAVPSFSSYNSPLHFGNGTRLTVT.

V gene TRBV6-5 combines with J gene TRBJ2-1; TRBD2 is a possible D gene (5 bases). Trimming pared 7 bases from V and 7 bases from J, leaving 17 bases between. The CDR3 loop spans 14 amino acids. Germline loops: CDR1 MNHEY, CDR2 SVGAGI. The CDR3 DNA reads TGTGCCAGCACCATAGGAGGATTCGAGAATGAGCAGTTCTTC. Translating it yields CASTIGGFENEQFF.

This clone was counted between two and nine times. The chain employs TRBV10-1 and TRBJ2-7; D is possibly TRBD1 (5 bases). Germline lookup yields CDR1 WNHNN and CDR2 SYGVQD (reference sequence). There are 13 residues in the CDR3. The V end lost 5 bases, the J end lost 0 bases, and 8 bases lay between the germline ends. CDR3 nucleotide sequence: TGCGCCAGCAGTAGAACAGGCTCCTACGAGCAGTACTTC. Translated: CASSRTGSYEQYF.

The J gene is TRBJ2-1, the V gene TRBV7-6; maybe TRBD1 (7 bases). The germline V and J ends were trimmed by 2 bases and 6 bases, with 11 bases remaining between them. The CDR3 length is 14 residues. Germline assignment: CDR1 SGHVS and CDR2 FNYEAQ. CDR3 DNA: TGTGCCAGCAGCTTACAGGAGGGGGCCAATGAGCAGTTCTTC. Translation: CASSLQEGANEQFF.

This rearrangement joins TRBV7-8 to TRBJ1-5; 10 bases are a match to TRBD1. The CDR3 covers 15 residues. Germline CDR1 SGHVS, CDR2 FQNEAQ. V trimming: 6 bases; J trimming: 2 bases; junction bases outside the gene matches: 4. In DNA form, the CDR3 reads TGTGCCAGCAGGCCAGGGACAGGGGGCAATCAGCCCCAGCATTTT. Residues: CASRPGTGGNQPQHF.